What follows is one TCR beta chain and its context. Its specificity is unknown. This specimen belongs to a study of beta chain features in type 1 diabetes. General study findings and limits: Across all four CD4+ subsets, people with type 1 diabetes showed modestly shorter TCRB CDR3s.

Every isolated RNA sample was fully reverse transcribed, so sequencing captured expressed TCRB transcripts. Libraries were prepared by immunoSEQ multiplex PCR; TCRdb keeps only in-frame clonotypes and omits some of them. The top ten hold about 2.1% of the sample, which has just over 150,000 clones, around 10% seen once. The sequence was collected from a man between 18 and 29 years old in good health. Sequencing was performed on central memory CD4+ T cells from blood.

DNA of the CDR3: TGTGCCAGCAAACCAGAGAATGAAAAACTGTTTTTT. Encoded protein: CASKPENEKLFF. V usage is TRBV7-9 and J usage is TRBJ1-4, with D uncertain. Per germline, CDR1 SEHNR and CDR2 FQNEAQ (reference sequence). The CDR3 consists of 12 residues. The ends were cut back, 7 bases at V and 5 bases at J, with 8 bases in the middle.